The sequence of this TCR beta chain was determined in a study of shared clonotypes between healthy human individuals. Whole-study results and caveats: The donor pool, a small one, limited the genetic and exposure-history diversity represented.

Positive CCR7 selection of CD45RO-negative cells yielded the naive CD8 cells, and terminally differentiated effector memory CD45RA+ cells were excluded. Germline lookup yields CDR1 MNHNY and CDR2 SVGAGI (reference sequence). This CDR3 is 12 amino acids long. V lost 8 bases to trimming and J lost 6 bases, with 13 bases between them. Produced via immunoSEQ multiplex PCR; TCRdb's table is partial and in-frame only. The sample shows nearly 600,000 clones, about 95% of them seen only once. As regards this clone: Antigen specificity is unknown.

The specimen sequenced was naive CD8+ T cells sorted from blood. This chain connects TRBV6-6 to TRBJ1-2; no clear D. This receptor was taken from a woman aged 25 to 39 in good health. The CDR3 nucleotides read TGTGCCAGCTGCCATTGGGGAGATGGCTACACCTTC. Translated: CASCHWGDGYTF.